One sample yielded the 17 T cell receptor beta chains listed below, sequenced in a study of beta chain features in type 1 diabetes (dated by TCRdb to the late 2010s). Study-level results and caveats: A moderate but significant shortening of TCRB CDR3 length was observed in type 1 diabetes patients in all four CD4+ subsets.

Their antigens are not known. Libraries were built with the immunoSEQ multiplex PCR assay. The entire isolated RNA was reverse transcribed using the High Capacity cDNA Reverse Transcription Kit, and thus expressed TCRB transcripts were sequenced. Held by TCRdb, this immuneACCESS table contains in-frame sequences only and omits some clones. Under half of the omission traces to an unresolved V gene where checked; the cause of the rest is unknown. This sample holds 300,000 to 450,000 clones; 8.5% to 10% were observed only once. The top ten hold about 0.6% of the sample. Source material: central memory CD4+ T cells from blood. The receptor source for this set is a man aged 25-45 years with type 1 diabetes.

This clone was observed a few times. CDR3 nucleotides: TGTGCCATCAGTCCCGGGACAGGGGATTATGGCTACACCTTC. As protein: CAISPGTGDYGYTF. V and J are TRBV10-3 and TRBJ1-2; 10 nucleotides match TRBD1. The germline V gene has CDR1 ENHRY and CDR2 SYGVKD. CDR3 length equals 14 residues. The trim removed 5 bases at V and 5 bases at J, leaving 5 bases unmatched.

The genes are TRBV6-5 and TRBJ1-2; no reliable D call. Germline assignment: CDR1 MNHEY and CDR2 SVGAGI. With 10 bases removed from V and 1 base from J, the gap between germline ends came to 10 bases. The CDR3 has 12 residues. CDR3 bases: TGTGCCACCGGAGGCTTTAACTATGGCTACACCTTC. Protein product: CATGGFNYGYTF.

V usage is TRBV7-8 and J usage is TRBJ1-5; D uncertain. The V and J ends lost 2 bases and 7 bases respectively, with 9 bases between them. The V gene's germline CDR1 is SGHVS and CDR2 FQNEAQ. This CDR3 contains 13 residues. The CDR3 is CASSLFREQPQHF. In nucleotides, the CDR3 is TGTGCCAGCAGCTTATTTCGGGAGCAGCCCCAGCATTTT.

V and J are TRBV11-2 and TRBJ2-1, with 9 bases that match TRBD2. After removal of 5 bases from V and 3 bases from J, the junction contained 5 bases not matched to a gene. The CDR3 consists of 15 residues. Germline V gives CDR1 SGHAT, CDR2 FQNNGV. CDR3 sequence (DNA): TGTGCCAGCAGCAAACTAGCGGGCGACTACAATGAGCAGTTCTTC. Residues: CASSKLAGDYNEQFF.

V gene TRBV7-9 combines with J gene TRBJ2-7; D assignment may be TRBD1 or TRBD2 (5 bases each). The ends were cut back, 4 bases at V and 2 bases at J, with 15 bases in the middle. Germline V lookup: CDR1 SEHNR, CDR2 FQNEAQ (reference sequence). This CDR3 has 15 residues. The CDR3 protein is CASSSWGNSAYEQYF. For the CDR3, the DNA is TGTGCCAGCAGCTCGTGGGGGAATTCAGCCTACGAGCAGTACTTC.

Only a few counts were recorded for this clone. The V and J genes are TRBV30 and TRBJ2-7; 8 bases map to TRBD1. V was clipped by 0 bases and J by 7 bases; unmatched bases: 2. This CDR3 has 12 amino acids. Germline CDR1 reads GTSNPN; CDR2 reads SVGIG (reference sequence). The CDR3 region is CAWSVRGREQYF. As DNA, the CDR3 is TGTGCCTGGAGTGTCAGGGGGCGGGAGCAGTACTTC.

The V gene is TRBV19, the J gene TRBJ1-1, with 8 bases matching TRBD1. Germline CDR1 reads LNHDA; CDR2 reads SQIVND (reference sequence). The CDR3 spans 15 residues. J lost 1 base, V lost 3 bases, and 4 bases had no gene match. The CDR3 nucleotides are TGTGCCAGTAGTATGGGACAGGTACAGAACACTGAAGCTTTCTTT. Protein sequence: CASSMGQVQNTEAFF. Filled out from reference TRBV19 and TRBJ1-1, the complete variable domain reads DGGITQSPKYLFRKEGQNVTLSCEQNLNHDAMYWYRQDPGQGLRLIYYSQIVNDFQKGDIAEGYSVSREKKESFPLTVTSAQKNPTAFYLCASSMGQVQNTEAFFGQGTRLTVV.

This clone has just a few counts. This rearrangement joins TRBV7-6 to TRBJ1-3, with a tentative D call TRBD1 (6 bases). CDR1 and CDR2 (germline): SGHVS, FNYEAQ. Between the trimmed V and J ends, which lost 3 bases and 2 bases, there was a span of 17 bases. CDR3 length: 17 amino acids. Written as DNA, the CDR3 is TGTGCCAGCAGCTTGGCCGGGACACCTTCCCCTGGAAACACCATATATTTT. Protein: CASSLAGTPSPGNTIYF.

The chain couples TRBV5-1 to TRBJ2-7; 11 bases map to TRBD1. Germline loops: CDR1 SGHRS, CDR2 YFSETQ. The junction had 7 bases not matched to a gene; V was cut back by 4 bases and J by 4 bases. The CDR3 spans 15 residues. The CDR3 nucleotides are TGCGCCAGCAGCCCGGAGGGGACAGGGGGATACGAGCAGTACTTC. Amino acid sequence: CASSPEGTGGYEQYF. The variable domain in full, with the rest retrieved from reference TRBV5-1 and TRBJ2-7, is KAGVTQTPRYLIKTRGQQVTLSCSPISGHRSVSWYQQTPGQGLQFLFEYFSETQRNKGNFPGRFSGRQFSNSRSEMNVSTLELGDSALYLCASSPEGTGGYEQYFGPGTRLTVT.

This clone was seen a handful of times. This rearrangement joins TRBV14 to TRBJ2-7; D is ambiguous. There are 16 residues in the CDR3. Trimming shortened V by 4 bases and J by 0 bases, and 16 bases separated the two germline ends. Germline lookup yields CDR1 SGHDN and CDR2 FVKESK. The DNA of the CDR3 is TGTGCCAGCAGCCGAGCCCGGCGGACCGACTCCTACGAGCAGTACTTC. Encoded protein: CASSRARRTDSYEQYF.

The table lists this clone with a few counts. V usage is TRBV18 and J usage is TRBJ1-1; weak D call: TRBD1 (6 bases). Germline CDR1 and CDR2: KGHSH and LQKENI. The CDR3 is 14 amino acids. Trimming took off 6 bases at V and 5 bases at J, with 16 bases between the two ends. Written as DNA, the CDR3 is TGTGCCAGCTCTAACAGGGCCTCGGTGACTGAAGCTTTCTTT. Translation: CASSNRASVTEAFF.

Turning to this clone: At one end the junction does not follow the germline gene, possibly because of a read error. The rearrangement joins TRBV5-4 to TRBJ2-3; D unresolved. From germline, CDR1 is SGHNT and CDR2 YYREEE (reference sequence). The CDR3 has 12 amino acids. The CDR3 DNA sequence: TGCGCCAGCAGCCCCATGGGAGATACGCAGTATTTT. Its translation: CASSPMGDTQYF.

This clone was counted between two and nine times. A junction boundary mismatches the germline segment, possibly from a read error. The CDR3 reads CASSPGTSGRWPNF. The CDR3 DNA reads as TGTGCCAGCAGTCCCGGGACTAGCGGGAGGTGGCCGAACTTC. The rearrangement uses TRBV6-6 and TRBJ2-7, with 15 positions matching TRBD2. The CDR3 loop spans 14 amino acids. Germline-derived CDR1 and CDR2 are MNHNY and SVGAGI (reference sequence).

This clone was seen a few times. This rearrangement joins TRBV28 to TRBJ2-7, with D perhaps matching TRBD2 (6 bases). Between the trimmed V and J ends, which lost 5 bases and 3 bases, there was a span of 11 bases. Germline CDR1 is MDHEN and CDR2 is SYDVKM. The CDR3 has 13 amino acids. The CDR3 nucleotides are TGTGCCAGCAGTGGTAGCGGCCGCTACGAGCAGTACTTC. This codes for CASSGSGRYEQYF.

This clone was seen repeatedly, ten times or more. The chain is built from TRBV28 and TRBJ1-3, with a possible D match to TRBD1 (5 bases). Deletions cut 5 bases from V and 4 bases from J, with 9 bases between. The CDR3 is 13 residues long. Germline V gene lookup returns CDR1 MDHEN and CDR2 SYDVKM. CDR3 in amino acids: CASSGGAGNTIYF. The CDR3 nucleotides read TGTGCCAGCAGTGGAGGGGCAGGAAACACCATATATTTT.

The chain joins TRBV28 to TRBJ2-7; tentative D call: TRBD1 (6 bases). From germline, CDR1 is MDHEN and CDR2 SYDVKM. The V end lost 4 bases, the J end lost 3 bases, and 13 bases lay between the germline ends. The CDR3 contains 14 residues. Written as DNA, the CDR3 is TGTGCCAGCAGTTCCTATGACAGGTTCTACGAGCAGTACTTC. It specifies CASSSYDRFYEQYF.

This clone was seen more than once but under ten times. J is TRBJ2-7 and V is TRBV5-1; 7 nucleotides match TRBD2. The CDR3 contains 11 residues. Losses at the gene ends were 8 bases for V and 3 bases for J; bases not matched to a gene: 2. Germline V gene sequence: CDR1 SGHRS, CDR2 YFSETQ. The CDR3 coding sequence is TGCGCCAGTGGGGAGGGCTACGAGCAGTACTTC. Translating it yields CASGEGYEQYF.